This TCR beta chain was profiled in a study of blood T cell repertoires in COVID-19. Whole-study context: COVID-19 samples, acute and convalescent, were from the United States, Italy and Spain.

The CDR3 runs to 15 residues. Germline V gene data show CDR1 as LGHNA and CDR2 as YNFKEQ. V shed 1 base and J shed 4 bases, with 10 bases lying between them. This clone was found a few times. Per the study methods: Cell counts per sample came from amplifying reference gene primers. Assay: immunoSEQ multiplex PCR; the TCRdb copy retains only in-frame clones and omits some. The V and J calls and the clone size are those of that table, but D and trimming were determined from the DNA. The table lists about 200,000 clones, about 89% of them singletons. The V and J genes are TRBV4-2 and TRBJ1-4; D not resolved. The sequenced material came from peripheral blood. The TCR was taken from a man aged 35 to 55 with acute or convalescent COVID-19. CDR3 in DNA: TGTGCCAGCAGCCAAGTTCTGGGCCGTAATGAAAAACTGTTTTTT. Protein: CASSQVLGRNEKLFF.